This entry is about one T cell receptor beta chain. The antigen remains unidentified. The CDR3 totals 13 residues. Between the trimmed V and J ends, which lost 5 bases and 8 bases, there was a span of 13 bases. Per the germline V gene, CDR1 is SEHNR and CDR2 is FQNEAQ (reference sequence). Produced via immunoSEQ multiplex PCR; TCRdb's table is partial and in-frame only. This table holds fewer than 60,000 clones, nearly 95% found once. The data originate from a study of cytomegalovirus exposure and HLA in healthy donors. Overall study results and limits: Confirmation in vitro established that three CMV-associated chains were specific for CMV antigens. Rarity held for most TCR sequences, but there were some public TCRs that occurred in many donors.

The clonotype comes from a young woman in good health and CMV-seropositive. The rearrangement links TRBV7-9 to TRBJ2-1; D may be TRBD1 (5 bases). The sequenced material came from PBMCs. CDR3 sequence reads: CASSKEGAYEQFF. The CDR3 coding sequence is TGTGCCAGCAGCAAAGAAGGGGCCTATGAGCAGTTCTTC.